This T cell receptor beta chain was sequenced in a study of pediatric ulcerative colitis. Sequencing used immunoSEQ multiplex PCR; TCRdb keeps in-frame clones, though not all of them. The top ten hold 4.5% of the sample, which has 10,000 to 15,000 clones, over 60% seen once. Notes on the study in general: Blood-derived T cells may be present in rectal pinch biopsies.

One to two pinch biopsies were taken from the rectum during colonoscopy. V lost 0 bases and J lost 0, with 8 bases in between. The CDR3 is 15 amino acids. Germline assignment: CDR1 SGDLS and CDR2 YYNGEE. Of note for this clone: Its specificity is not known.

This chain uses TRBV9 with TRBJ2-3; the D is unclear. Sequenced: gut tissue. The clonotype originates from a boy between 10 and 17 years old who was a control in a study of pediatric ulcerative colitis. The CDR3 nucleotides are TGTGCCAGCAGCGTAGCTCCCTCTAGCACAGATACGCAGTATTTT. It codes for CASSVAPSSTDTQYF.